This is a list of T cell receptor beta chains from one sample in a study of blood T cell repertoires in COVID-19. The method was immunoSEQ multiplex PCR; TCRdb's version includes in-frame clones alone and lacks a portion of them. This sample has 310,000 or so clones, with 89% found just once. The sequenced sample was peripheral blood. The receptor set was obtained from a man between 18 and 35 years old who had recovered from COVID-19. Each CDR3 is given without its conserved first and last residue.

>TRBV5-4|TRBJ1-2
ASSLDEVPRSYT
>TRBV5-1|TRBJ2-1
ASSFSSFSSTGDHSQF
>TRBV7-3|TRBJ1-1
ASSLGGGTAF
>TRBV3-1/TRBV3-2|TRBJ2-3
ASSPGTSGSHTQY
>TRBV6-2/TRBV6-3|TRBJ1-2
ASSSAGTGGNYGYT
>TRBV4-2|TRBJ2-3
ASSQEYRQGSTDTQY
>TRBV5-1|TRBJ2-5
ASSLRGGGETQY
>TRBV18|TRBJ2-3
ASSPRLANTDTQY
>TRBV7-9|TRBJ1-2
ASSLGGPAGQGHYGYT
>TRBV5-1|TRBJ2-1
ASSIVREPHNEQF
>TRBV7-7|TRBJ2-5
ASSPTGSEETQY